Each of the 17 T cell receptor beta chains below was sequenced from the same sample in a study of blood T cell repertoires in COVID-19. Produced via immunoSEQ multiplex PCR; TCRdb's table is partial and in-frame only. In the table there are about 300,000 clones, approximately 90% of which are singletons. The specimen was PBMCs or T cells enriched from blood (not recorded which). The receptors were gathered from a woman younger than 35 who had recovered from COVID-19.

This chain uses TRBV27 with TRBJ1-2, with 8 bases fitting TRBD1. V lost 5 bases, J lost 10 bases, and 9 bases stayed unmatched. The CDR3 is 13 amino acids. Germline V gene data show CDR1 as MNHEY and CDR2 as SMNVEV (reference sequence). This chain's CDR3 is CASSPPGTGLYTF. CDR3 nucleotides: TGTGCCAGCAGTCCCCCAGGGACAGGCCTCTACACCTTC.

V usage is TRBV19 and J usage is TRBJ2-1; 8 nucleotides agree with TRBD1. Germline V gene data show CDR1 as LNHDA and CDR2 as SQIVND (reference sequence). Trimming cost V 5 bases and J 9 bases; bases outside gene matches: 6. The CDR3 totals 13 residues. This chain's CDR3 is CASSYRGLTEQFF. CDR3 coding DNA: TGTGCCAGTAGTTACAGGGGGTTGACTGAGCAGTTCTTC.

In its sample, this clone was seen a few times. The V gene is TRBV28, the J gene TRBJ1-5; D not resolved. Trimming took off 6 bases at V and 1 base at J, with 13 bases between the two ends. Germline CDR1 and CDR2: MDHEN and SYDVKM. This CDR3 comprises 15 residues. CDR3 DNA sequence: TGTGCCAGCAGCCCTTTACGGGTAAGCAATCAGCCCCAGCATTTT. Its protein is CASSPLRVSNQPQHF.

The rearrangement links TRBV2 to TRBJ1-5; TRBD1 might be the D (6 bases). CDR3 length equals 15 residues. The germline V and J ends were trimmed by 2 bases and 7 bases, with 15 bases remaining between them. Germline V gene lookup returns CDR1 SNHLY and CDR2 FYNNEI. The chain's CDR3 is CASSERGGGGQPQHF. CDR3 DNA sequence: TGTGCCAGCAGTGAACGTGGGGGCGGGGGCCAGCCCCAGCATTTT. Full variable domain (missing parts from reference TRBV2 and TRBJ1-5): EPEVTQTPSHQVTQMGQEVILRCVPISNHLYFYWYRQILGQKVEFLVSFYNNEISEKSEIFDDQFSVERPDGSNFTLKIRSTKLEDSAMYFCASSERGGGGQPQHFGDGTRLSIL.

V and J are TRBV6-6 and TRBJ2-1; 11 bases map to TRBD1. There are 15 residues in the CDR3. Germline CDR1 MNHNY, CDR2 SVGAGI (reference sequence). The V and J ends lost 3 bases and 6 bases, in that order; junction bases with no gene match: 4. The CDR3 here is CASSYGQGARNEQFF. For the CDR3, the DNA is TGTGCCAGCAGTTATGGACAGGGGGCGCGCAATGAGCAGTTCTTC.

The CDR3 bases are TGTGCCAGCAGCTTACTCAGGGAAAGACAGGACACTGAAGCTTTCTTT. Translation gives CASSLLRERQDTEAFF. The J gene is TRBJ1-1, the V gene TRBV5-6, with D maybe TRBD1 (6 bases). This CDR3 has 16 amino acids. Looked up from germline, CDR1 is SGHDT and CDR2 is YYEEEE. The V end lost 2 bases, the J end lost 3 bases, and 17 bases lay between the germline ends.

The chain combines TRBV28 with TRBJ1-1; D may be TRBD1 (5 bases). The germline V gene encodes CDR1 MDHEN and CDR2 SYDVKM. Trimming removed 6 bases at V and 6 bases at J, with 11 bases between. CDR3 size: 12 residues. Here the CDR3 reads CASSLPGSEAFF. DNA for the CDR3: TGTGCCAGCAGCTTACCAGGGTCTGAAGCTTTCTTT.

The chain couples TRBV3-1 (or the pseudogene TRBV3-2) to TRBJ2-5; weak D call: TRBD1 (5 bases). V was cut by 0 bases and J by 1 base, with 6 bases left in between. This CDR3 comprises 14 residues. Germline V gene sequence: CDR1 LGHDT, CDR2 YNNKEL (reference sequence). CDR3 sequence: CASSQEDIQETQYF. The CDR3 region has the DNA TGTGCCAGCAGCCAAGAGGACATCCAAGAGACCCAGTACTTC.

The chain carries TRBV19 and TRBJ1-2, with a possible D match to TRBD1 (5 bases). The CDR3 extends over 14 amino acids. The V and J ends lost 11 bases and 3 bases respectively, with 19 bases between them. Per the germline V gene, CDR1 is LNHDA and CDR2 is SQIVND (reference sequence). The CDR3 loop reads CAASINSRDYGYTF. The CDR3 coding sequence is TGTGCCGCCAGTATTAATTCCAGGGACTATGGCTACACCTTC. The whole variable domain, remainder taken from reference TRBV19 and TRBJ1-2, is DGGITQSPKYLFRKEGQNVTLSCEQNLNHDAMYWYRQDPGQGLRLIYYSQIVNDFQKGDIAEGYSVSREKKESFPLTVTSAQKNPTAFYLCAASINSRDYGYTFGSGTRLTVV.

V and J are TRBV6-1 and TRBJ1-5; TRBD1 matches at 7 bases. With 3 bases clipped from V and 3 bases from J, the junction kept 8 bases outside the gene matches. The CDR3 totals 16 residues. Germline CDR1 and CDR2: MNHNS and SASEGT. In DNA, the CDR3 is TGTGCCAGCAGTGACCTTGACAGGGTCCTCAATCAGCCCCAGCATTTT. It codes for CASSDLDRVLNQPQHF.

CDR3 sequence: CASSVRGLAGDEQFF. The CDR3 DNA follows: TGTGCCAGCAGCGTAAGGGGTCTAGCGGGAGATGAGCAGTTCTTC. The rearrangement links TRBV9 to TRBJ2-1; 10 bases match TRBD2. The CDR3 totals 15 residues. Germline V CDR1 and CDR2: SGDLS, YYNGEE. J lost 8 bases, V lost 1 base, and 6 bases had no gene match.

The chain uses TRBV7-3 and TRBJ2-5, with D hard to call. CDR1 is SGHTA, CDR2 FQGTGA, per germline. Trimming cost V 4 bases and J 1 base, with 10 bases left between them. There are 14 residues in the CDR3. The CDR3 nucleotides read TGTGCCAGCAGCTCTTGGGCCTTCCAAGAGACCCAGTACTTC. Translation: CASSSWAFQETQYF.

The CDR3 loop reads CASSLDGRVFSAEAFF. The CDR3 DNA sequence: TGTGCCAGCAGCTTAGATGGGCGCGTATTTAGCGCTGAAGCTTTCTTT. The gene calls are TRBV11-2 and TRBJ1-1, with unresolved D. Trimming took off 0 bases at V and 6 bases at J, with 17 bases between the two ends. The CDR3 has 16 amino acids. The germline CDR1 and CDR2 sequences are SGHAT and FQNNGV.

The chain has TRBV5-5 and TRBJ1-1; TRBD1 is a possible D gene (5 bases). Per germline, CDR1 SGHKS and CDR2 YYEKEE (reference sequence). V lost 0 bases to trimming and J lost 4 bases, with 13 bases between them. The length of the CDR3 is 15 residues. Here the CDR3 reads CASSLDSAGITEAFF. The CDR3 nucleotides read TGTGCCAGCAGCTTGGATTCGGCAGGGATCACTGAAGCTTTCTTT.

This clone has only one observation. The chain has TRBV27 and TRBJ2-7; the match to TRBD1 covers 8 bases. V was clipped by 7 bases and J by 2 bases; unmatched bases: 7. This CDR3 has 14 residues. Germline V gene sequence: CDR1 MNHEY, CDR2 SMNVEV (reference sequence). Here the CDR3 DNA reads TGTGCCAGCAAGCCTACAGGGGGAGCCTACGAGCAGTACTTC. This sequence encodes CASKPTGGAYEQYF.

This clone was detected only once. V usage is TRBV19 and J usage is TRBJ1-1; 7 bases match TRBD1. The germline CDR1 and CDR2 sequences are LNHDA and SQIVND (reference sequence). The CDR3 totals 14 residues. The V and J ends lost 4 bases and 4 bases, in that order; junction bases with no gene match: 6. The CDR3 bases are TGTGCCAGTAGTAGTCGACAGGGTCGCACTGAAGCTTTCTTT. Translating it yields CASSSRQGRTEAFF.

In DNA, the CDR3 is TGTGCCAGCAGCTTTCGCGGTGGCAGAACCTACGAGCAGTACTTC. Translating it yields CASSFRGGRTYEQYF. The gene calls are TRBV5-8 and TRBJ2-7; no firm D call. CDR3 length equals 15 residues. The V end lost 2 bases, the J end lost 2 bases, and 14 bases lay between the germline ends. Germline CDR1 reads SGHTS; CDR2 reads YDEGEE. Based on the CDR3 plus reference TRBV5-8 and TRBJ2-7, the full variable domain is EAGVTQSPTHLIKTRGQQATLRCSPISGHTSVYWYQQALGLGLQFLLWYDEGEERNRGNFPPRFSGRQFPNYSSELNVNALELEDSALYLCASSFRGGRTYEQYFGPGTRLTVT.